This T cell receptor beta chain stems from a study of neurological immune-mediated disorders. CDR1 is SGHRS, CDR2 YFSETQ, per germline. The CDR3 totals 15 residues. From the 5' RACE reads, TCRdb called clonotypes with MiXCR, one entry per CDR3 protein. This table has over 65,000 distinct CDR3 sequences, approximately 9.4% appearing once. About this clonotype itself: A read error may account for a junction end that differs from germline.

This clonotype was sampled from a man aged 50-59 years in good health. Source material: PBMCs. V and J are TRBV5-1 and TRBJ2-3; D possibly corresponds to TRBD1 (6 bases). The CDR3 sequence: CASSQTGDSTDTQYF. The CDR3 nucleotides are TGCGCCAGCAGCCAGACAGGTGATAGCACAGATACACAGTATTTT. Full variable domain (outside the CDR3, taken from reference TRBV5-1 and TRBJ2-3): KAGVTQTPRYLIKTRGQQVTLSCSPISGHRSVSWYQQTPGQGLQFLFEYFSETQRNKGNFPGRFSGRQFSNSRSEMNVSTLELGDSALYLCASSQTGDSTDTQYFGPGTRLTVL.